These 9 T cell receptor beta chains came from one sample sequenced in a study of T cell responses to AZD1222 COVID-19 vaccine. Some clones are missing from TCRdb's copy, which holds only in-frame ones; the method was immunoSEQ multiplex PCR. The data hold 150,000 to 200,000 clones, with around nine tenths observed a single time. The material sequenced was peripheral blood, taken on day 0 of AZD1222 vaccination. Receptor source: an adult in good health.

J is TRBJ2-5 and V is TRBV6-2 or TRBV6-3; perhaps TRBD1 as D (6 bases). V lost 2 bases to trimming and J lost 5 bases, with 24 bases between them. This CDR3 is built from 18 residues. From germline, CDR1 is MNHEY and CDR2 SVGEGT. The CDR3 DNA reads TGTGCCAGCAGTTACCGATCAGGGGTTCGCTCCCTTACGGAGACCCAGTACTTC. This encodes CASSYRSGVRSLTETQYF.

The J gene is TRBJ1-5, the V gene TRBV28; D not resolved. V was shortened by 5 bases and J by 0 bases, with 14 bases between the two germline ends. From germline, CDR1 is MDHEN and CDR2 SYDVKM. This CDR3 has 16 residues. The CDR3 nucleotides are TGTGCCAGCAGTCCCCCCGGAGTCTATAGCAATCAGCCCCAGCATTTT. Protein product: CASSPPGVYSNQPQHF.

The chain links TRBV5-4 to TRBJ2-7, with 9 nucleotides matching TRBD1. CDR1 and CDR2 from the germline V gene are SGHNT and YYREEE (reference sequence). The CDR3 consists of 14 residues. V trimming: 2 bases; J trimming: 3 bases; junction bases outside the gene matches: 3. CDR3 nucleotide sequence: TGTGCCAGCAGCTTTAGGGGACAGGGCTACGAGCAGTACTTC. It codes for CASSFRGQGYEQYF.

V is TRBV5-6 and J is TRBJ2-4, with 10 bases identical to TRBD1. Germline V lookup: CDR1 SGHDT, CDR2 YYEEEE. CDR3 length: 16 amino acids. V gave up 4 bases and J gave up 4 bases; unmatched junction bases: 8. The CDR3 DNA sequence: TGTGCCAGCAGCGTACCGGGACAGGGGATTAAAAACATTCAGTACTTC. This sequence encodes CASSVPGQGIKNIQYF.

The genes are TRBV2 and TRBJ2-1; 11 nucleotides match TRBD2. The CDR3 has 16 amino acids. J was trimmed by 6 bases and V by 2 bases; bases with no gene match: 6. Germline loops: CDR1 SNHLY, CDR2 FYNNEI. The CDR3 DNA reads as TGTGCCAGCAGTGAAACGATAGCGGGGGGGATCAATGAGCAGTTCTTC. Encoded protein: CASSETIAGGINEQFF.

The V call is TRBV5-8, the J call TRBJ1-4, with D possibly being TRBD1 (6 bases). Germline values: CDR1 SGHTS, CDR2 YDEGEE. The CDR3 is 18 residues long. V gave up 4 bases and J gave up 1 base, with 20 bases separating them. CDR3 nucleotide sequence: TGTGCCAGCAGCCCCGGGAGAGGGGGACTGGGAACTAATGAAAAACTGTTTTTT. This sequence encodes CASSPGRGGLGTNEKLFF.

The chain carries TRBV29-1 and TRBJ1-4, with TRBD1 identical over 7 bases. Germline trimming cut 7 bases from V and 12 bases from J; bases unmatched to any gene: 14. CDR3 size: 13 residues. Germline V CDR1 and CDR2: SQVTM, ANQGSEA. CDR3 sequence (DNA): TGCAGCGCAACAGGGGCGGGGACCTTTGAACTGTTTTTT. It translates to CSATGAGTFELFF.

In DNA, the CDR3 is TGTGCCAGCACCTTGAGGGGGATTAACGGCTACACCTTC. Protein sequence: CASTLRGINGYTF. The rearrangement uses TRBV28 and TRBJ1-2, with D possibly matching TRBD1 (6 bases). Germline CDR1 reads MDHEN; CDR2 reads SYDVKM. This CDR3 has 13 residues. V lost 7 bases, J lost 8 bases, and 17 bases lay in between.

V is TRBV5-4 and J is TRBJ2-3; D is uncertain. The V end was cut by 5 bases, the J end by 0 bases, with 13 bases between. Germline V CDR1 and CDR2: SGHNT, YYREEE (reference sequence). The CDR3 length is 15 residues. The CDR3 region is CASRNQRSSTDTQYF. In DNA form, the CDR3 reads TGTGCCAGCAGGAACCAGCGTAGTAGCACAGATACGCAGTATTTT.